The present entry profiles one T cell receptor (beta chain) with its context. The antigen is not known. The data stem from a study of T cells after posttransplantation cyclophosphamide. Whole-study results and caveats: Donor-recipient repertoire similarity was low at 1-2 months, rising over year one. After PTCy, TRB diversity resembled that of CNI/methotrexate controls.

Sampled 1 year posttransplant, controls received myeloablative marrow transplants, methotrexate and a calcineurin inhibitor. The CDR3 sequence is 14 residues long. The V and J ends lost 4 bases and 0 bases, in that order; junction bases with no gene match: 4. Germline-derived CDR1 and CDR2 are SGHRS and YFSETQ. Data came from immunoSEQ multiplex PCR; TCRdb stores just in-frame clones and leaves some out. The data contain 20,000 to 25,000 clones, 80% to 90% of them singletons. The clonotype originates from a female patient aged 30 to 40 who received an allogeneic stem cell transplant from an unrelated donor, was CMV-positive, and had acute and chronic GVHD. Some T cells may be provided by the graft donor. This rearrangement joins TRBV5-1 to TRBJ2-7; 7 nucleotides align to TRBD1. The starting material was PBMCs, obtained around 380 days after allogeneic stem cell transplant with calcineurin inhibitor and methotrexate. The chain's CDR3 is CASSQTGTSYEQYF. As DNA, the CDR3 is TGCGCCAGCAGCCAGACAGGGACCTCCTACGAGCAGTACTTC.